This is a list of T cell receptor beta chains from one sample in a study of cytomegalovirus exposure and HLA in healthy donors. Libraries were prepared by immunoSEQ multiplex PCR; TCRdb keeps only in-frame clonotypes and omits some of them. The sample lists about 180,000 clones, approximately 79% seen once, with about 6.4% in the top ten. Sample: PBMCs. These receptors were obtained from a man in his forties in good health and CMV-seropositive. CDR3s include the opening cysteine and the closing phenylalanine or tryptophan. D genes are given only for firm matches. The size entry is marked missing in some rows and otherwise reads once, few, many or a size class.

J gene | D gene | V gene | CDR3 length | clone size | CDR3 protein | CDR3 DNA
TRBJ1-5 | TRBD1 | TRBV7-8 | 15 | - | CASSLDRGPYQPQHF | TGTGCCAGCAGCTTAGATAGGGGGCCTTATCAGCCCCAGCATTTT
TRBJ2-1 | TRBD2 | TRBV7-2 | 16 | - | CASSLFGASGSREQFF | TGTGCCAGCAGCTTATTCGGGGCTAGCGGGAGCCGGGAGCAGTTCTTC
TRBJ2-2 | TRBD2 | TRBV11-2 | 17 | - | CASSFLLLAGNTGELFF | TGTGCCAGCAGCTTCCTCCTGCTAGCGGGAAACACCGGGGAGCTGTTTTTT
TRBJ2-7 | TRBD2 | TRBV5-1 | 15 | once | CASSPGLGPPYEQYF | TGCGCCAGCAGCCCGGGACTAGGCCCACCCTACGAGCAGTACTTC
TRBJ1-3 | - | TRBV29-1 | 14 | - | CSVGGPGLGNTIYF | TGCAGCGTTGGGGGCCCAGGATTGGGAAACACCATATATTTT
TRBJ1-6 | - | TRBV6-5 | 16 | - | CASSYSSKGRGSPLHF | TGTGCCAGCAGTTACTCCAGTAAGGGCCGGGGTTCACCCCTCCACTTT
TRBJ2-7 | - | TRBV19 | 13 | - | CASTLAGSYEQYF | TGTGCCAGTACATTGGCAGGAAGCTACGAGCAGTACTTC
TRBJ1-3 | - | TRBV5-1 | 14 | - | CASRGDLSGNTIYF | TGCGCCAGCAGAGGGGATCTCTCTGGAAACACCATATATTTT
TRBJ2-7 | TRBD2 | TRBV4-2 | 18 | - | CASSQGLAEGGWSYEQYF | TGTGCCAGCAGCCAAGGACTAGCGGAGGGGGGTTGGAGCTACGAGCAGTACTTC
TRBJ2-1 | TRBD1 | TRBV4-1 | 16 | - | CASSQVIRGRGNEQFF | TGCGCCAGCAGCCAAGTTATCAGGGGGCGCGGCAATGAGCAGTTCTTC
TRBJ1-1 | - | TRBV14 | 16 | - | CASSQEMGLANTEAFF | TGTGCCAGCAGCCAAGAGATGGGTCTAGCGAACACTGAAGCTTTCTTT
TRBJ2-6 | TRBD1 | TRBV6-6 | 16 | - | CASSYSRQGGANVLTF | TGTGCCAGCAGTTACTCCCGACAGGGTGGAGCCAACGTCCTGACTTTC
TRBJ2-3 | - | TRBV11-3 | 12 | few | CASSPTQDTQYF | TGTGCCAGCAGCCCGACTCAAGATACGCAGTATTTT
TRBJ2-6 | TRBD1 | TRBV2 | 16 | - | CASSAGGSLGANVLTF | TGTGCCAGCAGTGCAGGGGGTAGCCTTGGGGCCAACGTCCTGACTTTC
TRBJ1-2 | TRBD1 | TRBV27 | 15 | few | CASSPKWTGDYGYTF | TGTGCCAGCAGTCCAAAATGGACAGGGGACTATGGCTACACCTTC
TRBJ2-6 | - | TRBV5-1 | 15 | - | CASSLGGTGANVLTF | TGCGCCAGCAGCTTGGGAGGGACTGGGGCCAACGTCCTGACTTTC
TRBJ1-2 | - | TRBV7-2 | 12 | - | CASSLARDGYTF | TGTGCCAGCAGCTTAGCCAGGGATGGCTACACCTTC
TRBJ1-3 | - | TRBV27 | 14 | - | CASSFGGAGNTIYF | TGTGCCAGCAGTTTCGGGGGGGCTGGAAACACCATATATTTT
TRBJ2-7 | - | TRBV6-5 | 14 | - | CASRAQQVLSEQYF | TGTGCCAGCCGGGCGCAACAGGTCCTGAGCGAGCAGTACTTC
TRBJ2-1 | TRBD2 | TRBV6-6 | 14 | - | CASRTSGSLNEQFF | TGTGCCAGCAGAACTAGCGGGAGCCTCAATGAGCAGTTCTTC
TRBJ2-7 | TRBD2 | TRBV6-1 | 15 | - | CASSELADYSYEQYF | TGTGCCAGCAGTGAGCTAGCGGACTACTCCTACGAGCAGTACTTC
TRBJ2-2 | TRBD2 | TRBV30 | 16 | - | CAWSAPAGGRLGELFF | TGTGCCTGGAGTGCACCAGCGGGAGGCCGCCTCGGGGAGCTGTTTTTT
TRBJ1-4 | - | TRBV28 | 14 | - | CASSLLQGPEKLFF | TGTGCCAGCAGTTTGCTACAGGGCCCCGAAAAACTGTTTTTT
TRBJ2-3 | - | TRBV10-3 | 16 | - | CAISPNEGERRDTQYF | TGTGCCATCAGTCCAAACGAGGGGGAAAGAAGAGATACGCAGTATTTT
TRBJ1-5 | - | TRBV7-9 | 15 | - | CASSLNNGRDQPQHF | TGTGCCAGCAGCTTAAATAATGGCAGGGATCAGCCCCAGCATTTT
TRBJ2-5 | TRBD1 | TRBV5-1 | 14 | - | CASSGTGLSGTQYF | TGCGCCAGCAGCGGGACAGGGTTATCGGGGACCCAGTACTTC
TRBJ1-4 | - | TRBV7-9 | 15 | - | CASSLGGGKNEKLFF | TGTGCCAGCAGCTTAGGGGGGGGGAAGAATGAAAAACTGTTTTTT
TRBJ2-5 | TRBD1 | TRBV6-1 | 15 | - | CASSEVRTGLGTQYF | TGTGCCAGCAGTGAAGTTAGGACAGGCCTAGGGACCCAGTACTTC
TRBJ2-5 | - | TRBV5-6 | 14 | - | CASSWADSQETQYF | TGTGCCAGCAGCTGGGCAGACAGCCAAGAGACCCAGTACTTC
TRBJ2-2 | TRBD2 | TRBV11-2 | 16 | - | CASSSPGGSNTGELFF | TGTGCCAGCAGCTCTCCGGGGGGATCGAACACCGGGGAGCTGTTTTTT
TRBJ2-7 | TRBD1 | TRBV5-6 | 15 | once | CASSYRDRGNYEQYF | TGTGCCAGCAGCTACAGGGACAGGGGGAACTACGAGCAGTACTTC
TRBJ2-7 | TRBD2 | TRBV2 | 13 | - | CASSGTSDYEQYF | TGTGCCAGCAGTGGGACTAGCGACTACGAGCAGTACTTC
TRBJ2-3 | TRBD2 | TRBV5-1 | 14 | few | CASSATGGTDTQYF | TGCGCCAGCAGCGCAACGGGGGGAACAGATACGCAGTATTTT
TRBJ2-7 | - | TRBV28 | 17 | - | CASSLWVLGSLTYEQYF | TGTGCCAGCAGTTTATGGGTCTTAGGGAGCCTCACCTACGAGCAGTACTTC
TRBJ2-3 | - | TRBV11-2 | 16 | - | CASSLDLGSSTDTQYF | TGTGCCAGCAGCTTAGATCTCGGGTCTAGCACAGATACGCAGTATTTT